Listed below are T cell receptor beta chains from one sample, sequenced in a study of blood T cell repertoires in COVID-19. Generated by immunoSEQ multiplex PCR, the TCRdb table keeps only in-frame clones and is missing some. The sample contains 200,000 or so clones, approximately 90% of which appear only once. Input material: peripheral blood. The source of these receptors is a man in his forties or fifties with acute or convalescent COVID-19. Each CDR3 is given with its conserved first and last residue. D genes are given only for firm matches. Expanded clones are given a class, and other clones once, few, many or no size at all.

D,size,J,V,CDR3
.,.,TRBJ1-1,TRBV19,CASSVLRGYTEAFF
.,.,TRBJ2-4,TRBV24-1,CAMLPRAKNIQYF
TRBD2,.,TRBJ2-2,TRBV5-8,CASSLAVLAENTGELFF
.,.,TRBJ2-3,TRBV7-8,CASSHGQFTDTQYF
TRBD1,few,TRBJ1-2,TRBV5-1,CASSLERQGAGGYTF
TRBD1,.,TRBJ1-1,TRBV6-5,CASSTGGNTEAFF
TRBD1,.,TRBJ1-5,TRBV5-1,CASSVGTGGQPQHF
.,.,TRBJ1-1,TRBV29-1,CSVYRVWGAFF
.,.,TRBJ2-2,TRBV6-5,CASGTNTGELFF
TRBD2,.,TRBJ2-2,TRBV4-2,CASSHGLAGHTGELFF
TRBD1,.,TRBJ1-5,TRBV12-3/TRBV12-4,CASRGQAHQPQHF
TRBD1,once,TRBJ1-5,TRBV12-3/TRBV12-4,CASSGQGSQPQHF
TRBD1,.,TRBJ1-3,TRBV18,CASSEDRGRRNTIYF
TRBD1,.,TRBJ2-7,TRBV7-9,CASSLDGTVSYEQYF
TRBD2,.,TRBJ2-5,TRBV6-2/TRBV6-3,CASSYRGGRETQYF
.,.,TRBJ1-4,TRBV15,CATSRVAGAGEKLFF
.,.,TRBJ2-1,TRBV5-6,CASSLGHEQFF
TRBD1,.,TRBJ1-6,TRBV5-1,CASSLRQGDYNSPLHF
.,.,TRBJ1-2,TRBV19,CASSIAGIDYGYTF
TRBD1,.,TRBJ1-1,TRBV4-1,CASSLRDRTGGLAEAFF
TRBD2,.,TRBJ2-3,TRBV5-6,CASSLSGTSGPSTDTQYF
.,.,TRBJ2-6,TRBV18,CASSPRTARSGANVLTF
TRBD2,.,TRBJ2-5,TRBV7-9,CASSLTVWRKRGEETQYF
.,once,TRBJ2-7,TRBV19,CASSIGAAYEQYF
.,.,TRBJ1-2,TRBV6-5,CASSYSSTENYGYTF
.,.,TRBJ1-2,TRBV5-1,CASSLAGGKSRGYTF
.,few,TRBJ1-5,TRBV4-1,CASSQALRGGNQPQHF
.,.,TRBJ2-1,TRBV7-3,CASSLDTYNEQFF
.,many,TRBJ1-1,TRBV11-2,CASSPGQRGAEAFF
TRBD1,.,TRBJ1-1,TRBV9,CASSVRTGDTEAFF
.,once,TRBJ2-3,TRBV4-2,CASSPGERYTDTQYF
.,.,TRBJ2-1,TRBV5-1,CASSPESHRVRDEQFF
TRBD1,.,TRBJ1-3,TRBV2,CASSGYGQGERTIYF
.,once,TRBJ2-5,TRBV3-1/TRBV3-2,CASSQARETQYF
.,.,TRBJ1-1,TRBV11-2,CASSDQQGNTEAFF
TRBD1,.,TRBJ2-2,TRBV5-4,CASRGQGQTGELFF
.,.,TRBJ2-5,TRBV11-2,CASSRSTALIRPQETQYF
TRBD1,.,TRBJ1-4,TRBV4-2,CASSQETGLTNEKLFF
TRBD1,.,TRBJ1-2,TRBV6-5,CASRPGQGEKAGYTF
TRBD1,.,TRBJ1-2,TRBV16,CASSPGQGPYGYTF
.,.,TRBJ1-1,TRBV10-1,CASSEARGMNTEAFF
.,.,TRBJ2-7,TRBV11-3,CASSPPGSREQYF
.,few,TRBJ2-5,TRBV7-9,CASSRPRRTAFETQYF
TRBD1,once,TRBJ1-2,TRBV4-1,CASSQRIIQGTNYGYTF
TRBD1,.,TRBJ1-5,TRBV2,CASSVGQGSNQPQHF
TRBD1,.,TRBJ1-2,TRBV7-2,CASSYDRDSGYTF
TRBD1,.,TRBJ1-1,TRBV5-1,CASSPGQGASASEAFF
.,.,TRBJ2-5,TRBV6-5,CASSGGKETQYF
TRBD1,.,TRBJ1-2,TRBV3-1/TRBV3-2,CASSHRDSWGYTF
.,few,TRBJ2-1,TRBV3-1/TRBV3-2,CASTLGGSYNEQFF
.,.,TRBJ1-6,TRBV5-5,CASSLAKARVSPLHF
.,.,TRBJ1-1,TRBV15,CATSRDPGIPEAFF
.,.,TRBJ1-3,TRBV7-9,CASSSPGVGVNTIYF
.,.,TRBJ1-1,TRBV7-9,CASSLVAGANTEAFF
TRBD1,once,TRBJ2-7,TRBV10-1,CASSGEGENPGQAYPREQYF
TRBD1,.,TRBJ1-6,TRBV5-1,CASSSDRGFSPLHF